The sequence of this T cell receptor (beta chain) was determined in a study of T-cell memory formation after mild COVID-19. Study findings and constraints: Clones that contracted clustered mainly in CM and EM if CD4+ and in EMRA if CD8+. Clones that contracted from day 15 to 85 were balanced CD4/CD8, while later expanders leaned CD4+.

This CDR3 is 15 amino acids long. Germline V CDR1 and CDR2: SGHRS, YFSETQ. V was shortened by 3 bases and J by 1 base, with 12 bases between the two germline ends. A 5'RACE reaction primed in the constant segment made cDNA libraries of TCR alpha and TCR beta, and these carried sample barcodes and UMIs. MiXCR, applied by TCRdb to the 5' RACE reads, yields one record per CDR3 protein. The table records tens of thousands of distinct CDR3 sequences, just under 7.5% of them present only once. This clonotype showed up many times. The antigen is undetermined. The chain is built from TRBV5-1 and TRBJ2-3; D is perhaps TRBD1 (6 bases). This receptor was obtained from an adult woman who had mild COVID-19 (a few samples of this study predate the infection). Cell type and time point are not known. The sequenced material came from PBMCs or a T cell subset sorted from them (not recorded which). The chain's CDR3 is CASSSTGDRTDTQYF. Written as DNA, the CDR3 is TGCGCCAGCAGCTCGACAGGAGACCGCACAGATACGCAGTATTTT.